Listed below are T cell receptor beta chains from one sample, sequenced in a study of cytomegalovirus exposure and HLA in healthy donors. Only in-frame clones appear in the TCRdb table, and some are missing; sequencing was by immunoSEQ multiplex PCR. This table holds about 130,000 clones, over 70% found once. Material for sequencing was PBMCs. The receptor source for this set is a man between 25 and 39 years old in good health and CMV-seronegative. Each CDR3 is given without its conserved first and last residue. D genes are given only for firm matches. The size of a clone is reported for some rows only, either as once, few or many, or as a class for expanded clones.

len	abundance	d_gene	j_gene	v_gene	CDR3aa
14	NA	NA	TRBJ1-6	TRBV25-1	ASRPPGVTYNSPLH
11	NA	NA	TRBJ1-4	TRBV10-2	ATSGAPGEKLF
16	NA	TRBD1	TRBJ2-2	TRBV30	AWREMSTGRHPTGELF
9	NA	TRBD2	TRBJ2-1	TRBV29-1	SVGGGNEQF
12	NA	TRBD1	TRBJ1-1	TRBV7-2	ASSYGTGYTEAF
9	NA	NA	TRBJ2-5	TRBV20-1	SASSQETQY
13	NA	TRBD1	TRBJ1-1	TRBV7-3	ASSFTGGIGTEAF
12	NA	NA	TRBJ2-1	TRBV29-1	SVDMTASYNEQF
14	NA	NA	TRBJ2-5	TRBV9	ASSAGTGTRQETQY
14	NA	TRBD2	TRBJ2-2	TRBV2	ASSETAGDYTGELF
14	NA	NA	TRBJ2-5	TRBV6-5	ASSYLLGGAQETQY
14	few	TRBD2	TRBJ2-1	TRBV10-3	AISESISGGRNEQF
12	NA	NA	TRBJ1-1	TRBV7-2	ASSLARLNTEAF
9	NA	NA	TRBJ1-2	TRBV19	ASLAGYGYT
14	NA	TRBD2	TRBJ2-7	TRBV6-6	ASRVLAGGFSYEQY
11	NA	TRBD1	TRBJ1-1	TRBV15	ATSRGGQGGAF
13	NA	TRBD2	TRBJ2-3	TRBV30	AWSLAGGGTDTQY
13	NA	TRBD2	TRBJ2-2	TRBV7-8	ASSLTSGGSGELF
12	NA	TRBD1	TRBJ2-7	TRBV2	ASIGGTGGYEQY
13	NA	TRBD2	TRBJ2-7	TRBV27	ASRYSGRSSYEQY
14	NA	TRBD2	TRBJ2-5	TRBV5-1	ASNSGTGGEGETQY
13	NA	TRBD1	TRBJ1-2	TRBV6-5	ASSKYRGNDYGYT
12	NA	NA	TRBJ2-1	TRBV28	ASIRAVVHNEQF
14	NA	TRBD2	TRBJ2-5	TRBV29-1	SVLGLAGPRRETQY
13	NA	TRBD1	TRBJ1-1	TRBV27	ASSWDRGVGTEAF
15	NA	TRBD2	TRBJ2-2	TRBV2	ASTRSSGGSNTGELF
12	NA	NA	TRBJ2-7	TRBV7-9	ASSLAHRSYEQY
14	few	NA	TRBJ1-3	TRBV28	ASSLWGADSGNTIY
14	NA	TRBD2	TRBJ2-1	TRBV4-1	ASSHWRGGAGNEQF
12	few	NA	TRBJ1-2	TRBV28	ASSKGGSVYGYT
11	few	NA	TRBJ2-1	TRBV11-3	ASSLDEEREQF
12	few	NA	TRBJ2-3	TRBV2	AGGARARTDTQY
15	NA	TRBD1	TRBJ2-5	TRBV23-1	ASTPTGGAVGGETQY
13	few	NA	TRBJ1-2	TRBV6-5	ASSYSHPGLGGYT
13	NA	NA	TRBJ2-7	TRBV4-2	ASSQGGTFSYEQY
13	NA	TRBD1	TRBJ1-5	TRBV19	ASSIGTGMTQPQH
12	few	NA	TRBJ2-6	TRBV30	ACRDSRGANVLT
11	NA	NA	TRBJ2-5	TRBV6-5	ASSRQVRETQY
14	NA	NA	TRBJ1-1	TRBV6-5	ASSYYSRLEGSKAF
14	NA	TRBD1	TRBJ1-1	TRBV7-6	ASSLAYRGSNTEAF
17	few	TRBD2	TRBJ2-6	TRBV27	ASSLVASGGASGANVLT
13	NA	TRBD2	TRBJ2-7	TRBV7-2	ASSSILAGVKEQY
12	NA	NA	TRBJ1-4	TRBV4-3	ASSQGFRGEKLF
11	NA	NA	TRBJ2-7	TRBV18	ASSLGRAYEQY
11	NA	NA	TRBJ1-1	TRBV9	ASSVGGDTEAF
12	NA	TRBD1	TRBJ2-7	TRBV7-9	ASRRGQGTYEQY
14	NA	TRBD1	TRBJ1-1	TRBV6-6	ASRTRTGRVNTEAF
10	NA	NA	TRBJ2-1	TRBV28	ASRSGWDEQF
10	NA	TRBD1	TRBJ1-2	TRBV28	ASIRTGDGYT
17	NA	NA	TRBJ2-7	TRBV19	ASSIAAQGWTQDSYEQY
13	NA	NA	TRBJ2-7	TRBV11-1	ASSLGQGHHYEQY
15	few	TRBD2	TRBJ2-1	TRBV5-4	ASSFSSSGRSYNEQF
13	NA	NA	TRBJ2-1	TRBV7-2	ASSFEVSSYNEQF
12	NA	NA	TRBJ1-1	TRBV5-1	ASSLDSLNTEAF
13	NA	NA	TRBJ2-5	TRBV4-2	ASSPHGGDQETQY